This entry concerns a single T cell receptor beta chain. Its antigen is unknown. The CDR3 contains 14 residues. V lost 6 bases, J lost 7 bases, and 6 bases stayed unmatched. Per the germline V gene, CDR1 is LNHDA and CDR2 is SQIVND (reference sequence). This record comes from a study of cytomegalovirus exposure and HLA in healthy donors. The study, taken as a whole, reports: An assumption of roughly uniform sequencing depth across donors underlay the presence/absence analyses. The authors later linked a missense DCLRE1C variant to TCR beta V- and J-gene trimming. Per published reports, the classifier diagnosed cytomegalovirus status with high specificity and sensitivity.

Both 60 Vbeta primers and 13 Jbeta primers went into the PCR. The table came from immunoSEQ multiplex PCR; TCRdb's copy has only in-frame clones and leaves some out. Among about 200,000 clones listed, 70% to 90% were seen once. The origin of this receptor is a woman under 30 in good health and CMV-seronegative. Sequences were obtained from PBMCs. V and J are TRBV19 and TRBJ1-5, with 10 nucleotides matching TRBD1. The CDR3 protein is CASRRDRGQQPQHF. Written as DNA, the CDR3 is TGTGCCAGTAGGCGGGACAGGGGCCAACAGCCCCAGCATTTT.